These 20 T cell receptor beta chains came from one sample sequenced in a study of blood T cell repertoires in COVID-19. The data were produced by immunoSEQ multiplex PCR, yet TCRdb's version contains in-frame clones alone and is incomplete. The sample lists 100,000 to 150,000 clones; roughly 88% were seen once. The sequencing input was peripheral blood. The receptors originated from a man aged 50-59 years with acute or convalescent COVID-19.

This chain links TRBV15 with TRBJ2-6; no reliable D call. The CDR3 covers 16 residues. In germline, CDR1 is LNHNV, CDR2 YYDKDF (reference sequence). The ends were cut back, 1 base at V and 0 bases at J, with 7 bases in the middle. Written as DNA, the CDR3 is TGTGCCACCAGCAGAGGGGCGAGCTCTGGGGCCAACGTCCTGACTTTC. The encoded protein is CATSRGASSGANVLTF.

The chain has TRBV7-2 and TRBJ1-4, with D unclear. Trimming took off 3 bases at V and 7 bases at J, with 18 bases between the two ends. The CDR3 extends over 16 amino acids. Germline CDR1 and CDR2: SGHTA and FQGNSA. This CDR3 reads CASSFRHVSGGEKLFF. The CDR3 DNA reads TGTGCCAGCAGCTTCCGACACGTCTCCGGTGGTGAAAAACTGTTTTTT.

The chain has TRBV7-9 and TRBJ1-6, with a tentative D call TRBD1 (6 bases). This CDR3 has 14 residues. Trimming pared 3 bases from V and 8 bases from J, leaving 11 bases between. The germline V gene encodes CDR1 SEHNR and CDR2 FQNEAQ (reference sequence). The CDR3 DNA follows: TGTGCCAGCAGCTTCAGCAGGGGAGATTCACCCCTCCACTTT. Amino acids: CASSFSRGDSPLHF.

This rearrangement joins TRBV28 to TRBJ1-1; 7 positions agree with TRBD1. The CDR3 contains 15 residues. Germline CDR1 and CDR2: MDHEN and SYDVKM. Trimming took 10 bases from V and 1 from J; bases not matched to a gene: 12. CDR3 coding DNA: TGTGCCATCTCCCCGCTCGAGGGGGCGAACACTGAAGCTTTCTTT. Translated: CAISPLEGANTEAFF. The variable domain in full, with the rest retrieved from reference TRBV28 and TRBJ1-1, is DVKVTQSSRYLVKRTGEKVFLECVQDMDHENMFWYRQDPGLGLRLIYFSYDVKMKEKGDIPEGYSVSREKKERFSLILESASTNQTSMYLCAISPLEGANTEAFFGQGTRLTVV.

The chain combines TRBV18 with TRBJ1-3, with TRBD1 matching 8 bases. Germline assignment: CDR1 KGHSH and CDR2 LQKENI. The CDR3 contains 13 residues. The ends lost 6 bases at V and 7 bases at J; junction bases unmatched: 5. The CDR3 DNA follows: TGTGCCAGCTCCCCTTCAGGGGGCAACACCATATATTTT. As protein: CASSPSGGNTIYF.

V gene TRBV6-5 combines with J gene TRBJ1-2; D is unresolved. V was trimmed by 8 bases and J by 6 bases, leaving 16 bases between them. This CDR3 comprises 13 residues. From germline, CDR1 is MNHEY and CDR2 SVGAGI. The CDR3 region is CASGLMDRDGYTF. The CDR3 nucleotides read TGTGCCAGCGGGCTTATGGATCGTGATGGCTACACCTTC.

Here the CDR3 DNA reads TGTGCCAGCAGTCCTGACAGGGCACATCAGCCCCAGCATTTT. It is translated as CASSPDRAHQPQHF. This sequence joins TRBV6-5 and TRBJ1-5; 7 nucleotides match TRBD1. Germline CDR1 is MNHEY and CDR2 is SVGAGI. This CDR3 comprises 14 residues. Germline trimming cut 5 bases from V and 5 bases from J; bases unmatched to any gene: 6.

The CDR3 region has the DNA TGTGCCAGCAGCTTCTATATAACGGGTTCACCCCTCCACTTT. Translated, it gives CASSFYITGSPLHF. The genes are TRBV5-6 and TRBJ1-6; the D is unclear. Trimming cost V 2 bases and J 9 bases, with 12 bases left between them. Germline V gene lookup returns CDR1 SGHDT and CDR2 YYEEEE. There are 14 residues in the CDR3.

The chain is built from TRBV4-1 and TRBJ2-7, with 9 bases fitting TRBD2. J was trimmed by 3 bases and V by 1 base; bases with no gene match: 4. Germline CDR1 MGHRA, CDR2 YSYEKL. The CDR3 is 15 amino acids. The CDR3 region is CASSQGSGGYYEQYF. CDR3 DNA: TGCGCCAGCAGCCAAGGAAGCGGGGGGTACTACGAGCAGTACTTC.

The chain has TRBV10-3 and TRBJ2-2; D not certain. V lost 3 bases to trimming and J lost 0 bases, with 8 bases between them. This CDR3 has 15 residues. Per germline, CDR1 ENHRY and CDR2 SYGVKD. The CDR3: CAISEIRANTGELFF. The CDR3 nucleotides are TGTGCCATCAGTGAAATACGCGCGAACACCGGGGAGCTGTTTTTT.

The chain has TRBV6-5 and TRBJ1-5, with D perhaps TRBD1 (6 bases). This CDR3 spans 12 amino acids. CDR1 MNHEY and CDR2 SVGAGI come from the germline V gene. V lost 6 bases and J 6 bases, leaving 9 bases between the germline ends. The CDR3 region has the DNA TGTGCCAGCAGGCAGGGGATTCAGCCCCAGCATTTT. Translating gives CASRQGIQPQHF.

The chain employs TRBV24-1 and TRBJ2-3; possibly TRBD2 for D (5 bases). Trimming shortened V by 9 bases and J by 6 bases, and 9 bases separated the two germline ends. This CDR3 is built from 11 residues. Germline V gene data show CDR1 as KGHDR and CDR2 as SFDVKD. In DNA, the CDR3 is TGTGCCACCCCCGGGATGGATACGCAGTATTTT. It translates to CATPGMDTQYF.

The DNA of the CDR3 is TGCGCCAGCAGCTTGGGACTAGCGGGGGGGACGGACACCCAGTACTTC. This sequence encodes CASSLGLAGGTDTQYF. The chain has TRBV5-1 and TRBJ2-5, with TRBD2 identical over 14 bases. With V trimmed by 0 bases and J by 8 bases, 6 bases remained unmatched. The CDR3 sequence is 16 residues long. Germline V lookup: CDR1 SGHRS, CDR2 YFSETQ.

V is TRBV11-2 and J is TRBJ1-1; D not resolved. CDR1 and CDR2 (germline): SGHAT, FQNNGV. Trimming stripped 0 bases from V and 0 bases from J, with 8 bases between. The CDR3 contains 15 residues. The CDR3 here is CASSLEPVMNTEAFF. CDR3 sequence (DNA): TGTGCCAGCAGCTTAGAACCGGTCATGAACACTGAAGCTTTCTTT.

This chain connects TRBV5-4 to TRBJ2-7; D may be TRBD1 (7 bases). Germline V CDR1 and CDR2: SGHNT, YYREEE (reference sequence). CDR3 length: 15 residues. Trimming stripped 2 bases from V and 4 bases from J, with 16 bases between. The DNA for the CDR3 is TGTGCCAGCAGCTTAGCGACAGGGAGGCAATACGAGCAGTACTTC. Protein: CASSLATGRQYEQYF.

Comments on this clone: Within the sample, other DNA sequences also encode this same CDR3. J is TRBJ1-1 and V is TRBV2; tentative D call: TRBD1 (5 bases). CDR3 length: 13 amino acids. Germline lookup yields CDR1 SNHLY and CDR2 FYNNEI. With 3 bases removed from V and 3 bases from J, the gap between germline ends came to 8 bases. The CDR3 protein is CASSEGGYTEAFF. The CDR3 nucleotides read TGTGCCAGCAGTGAGGGGGGTTACACTGAAGCTTTCTTT.

The J gene is TRBJ2-1, the V gene TRBV21-1; the D segment call TRBD1 is taken from the table without a DNA check. TRBV21-1 counts as a pseudogene. The CDR3 loop spans 17 amino acids. The CDR3 nucleotides read TGTGCCAGCAGCAAAGACAGGGCACGGAGCTCCTACAATGAGCAGTTCTTC. As protein: CASSKDRARSSYNEQFF.

V usage is TRBV7-2 and J usage is TRBJ1-1; 9 bases align to TRBD1. CDR1 and CDR2 from the germline V gene are SGHTA and FQGNSA. Germline trimming cut 6 bases from V and 4 bases from J; bases unmatched to any gene: 6. The CDR3 contains 14 residues. The DNA for the CDR3 is TGTGCCAGCAGTTCCCAGGGACAGGGCACTGAAGCTTTCTTT. As protein: CASSSQGQGTEAFF. The entire variable domain, with the rest obtained from reference TRBV7-2 and TRBJ1-1, is as follows: GAGVSQSPSNKVTEKGKDVELRCDPISGHTALYWYRQSLGQGLEFLIYFQGNSAPDKSGLPSDRFSAERTGGSVSTLTIQRTQQEDSAVYLCASSSQGQGTEAFFGQGTRLTVV.

Only a few counts were recorded for this clone. The chain recombines TRBV12-3 or TRBV12-4 with TRBJ1-2; tentative D call: TRBD1 (5 bases). Between the trimmed V and J ends, which lost 5 bases and 6 bases, there was a span of 13 bases. The length of the CDR3 is 13 residues. CDR3 DNA sequence: TGTGCCAGCAGTCTCTGGGGCCCGCATGGCTACACCTTC. It codes for CASSLWGPHGYTF.

The chain carries TRBV12-3 or TRBV12-4 and TRBJ1-2, with TRBD1 as a possible D gene (5 bases). V was shortened by 3 bases and J by 4 bases, with 9 bases between the two germline ends. The CDR3 is made up of 13 amino acids. Written as DNA, the CDR3 is TGTGCCAGCAGTTTCAGGGAGGCCTATGGCTACACCTTC. Translation: CASSFREAYGYTF.